The 6 T cell receptor beta chains below come from one sample, sequenced in a study of T cell changes during pregnancy in multiple sclerosis. Method: immunoSEQ multiplex PCR; TCRdb's copy keeps in-frame clones and lacks some. Counted here are tens of thousands of clones, about 94% occurring once; the ten biggest clones make up 0.58%. Sequencing used peripheral blood, obtained in the third trimester of pregnancy. These receptors originate from a female donor with multiple sclerosis, enrolled in a pregnancy study.

This chain links TRBV25-1 with TRBJ2-1, with D possibly being TRBD1 (5 bases). Germline V gives CDR1 MGHDK, CDR2 SYGVNS. The V end was cut by 6 bases, the J end by 1 base, with 13 bases between. CDR3 length equals 15 residues. The CDR3 loop is CASSLQGPSYNEQFF. The DNA for the CDR3 is TGTGCCAGCAGCCTTCAGGGCCCGTCCTACAATGAGCAGTTCTTC.

The V call is TRBV18, the J call TRBJ2-5, with D possibly TRBD1 on 6 matching bases. Trimming left V 3 bases short and J 6 bases short, with 8 bases between. This CDR3 contains 12 residues. Germline V gene sequence: CDR1 KGHSH, CDR2 LQKENI. The CDR3 DNA follows: TGTGCCAGCTCACCGGGGGCCAAGACCCAGTACTTC. As protein: CASSPGAKTQYF.

The genes are TRBV2 and TRBJ2-2; D is uncertain. V was pared by 7 bases and J by 1 base, with 7 bases between. Germline V gene lookup returns CDR1 SNHLY and CDR2 FYNNEI. CDR3 size: 13 residues. The CDR3 DNA is TGTGCCAGCAAGTCAGGGAACACCGGGGAGCTGTTTTTT. It yields the protein CASKSGNTGELFF.

The chain carries TRBV19 and TRBJ2-7; 14 bases map to TRBD2. V was pared by 10 bases and J by 0 bases, with 8 bases of the junction left unmatched. Germline V gene sequence: CDR1 LNHDA, CDR2 SQIVND (reference sequence). The CDR3 runs 16 residues. The CDR3 coding sequence is TGTGCCACCGGGACTAGCGGGGGCCAAAGCTCCTACGAGCAGTACTTC. Protein sequence: CATGTSGGQSSYEQYF.

The rearrangement links TRBV2 to TRBJ2-1; 8 nucleotides match TRBD1. J was trimmed by 1 base and V by 7 bases; bases with no gene match: 6. Germline V gene lookup returns CDR1 SNHLY and CDR2 FYNNEI. The CDR3 is 15 amino acids. The CDR3 nucleotides read TGTGCCAGCATGCCGGACAGGGCTTCCTACAATGAGCAGTTCTTC. Protein product: CASMPDRASYNEQFF.

The rearrangement links TRBV9 to TRBJ1-3; D gene unclear. Per the germline V gene, CDR1 is SGDLS and CDR2 is YYNGEE. The CDR3 has 14 residues. Trimming stripped 3 bases from V and 0 bases from J, with 7 bases between. The CDR3 DNA reads TGTGCCAGCAGCGCCGACACCTCTGGAAACACCATATATTTT. Residues: CASSADTSGNTIYF.